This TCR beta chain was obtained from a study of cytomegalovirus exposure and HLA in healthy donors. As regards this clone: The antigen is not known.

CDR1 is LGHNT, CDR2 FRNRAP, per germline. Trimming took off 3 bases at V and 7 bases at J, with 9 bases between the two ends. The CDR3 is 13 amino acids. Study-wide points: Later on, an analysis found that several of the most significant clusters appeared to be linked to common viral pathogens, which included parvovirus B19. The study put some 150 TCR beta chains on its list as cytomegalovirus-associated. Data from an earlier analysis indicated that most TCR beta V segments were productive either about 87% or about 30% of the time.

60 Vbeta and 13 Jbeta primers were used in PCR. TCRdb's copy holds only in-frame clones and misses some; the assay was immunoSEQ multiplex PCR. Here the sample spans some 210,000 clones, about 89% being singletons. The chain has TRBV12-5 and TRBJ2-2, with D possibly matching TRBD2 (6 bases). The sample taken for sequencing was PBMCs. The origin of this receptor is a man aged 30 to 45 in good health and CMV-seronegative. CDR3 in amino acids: CASGFQGLGELFF. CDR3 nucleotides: TGTGCTAGTGGTTTTCAGGGACTCGGGGAGCTGTTTTTT.